This T cell receptor (beta chain) was sequenced in a study of cytomegalovirus exposure and HLA in healthy donors (dated by TCRdb to 2016 to 2017). Study-level background: An earlier analysis of some 620 of the donors reported over 250 Gb of sequence data and roughly 120 million unique TCR beta sequences obtained from approximately 180 million T cells. Rather than using new phenotypic data, the later analysis identified candidate immune exposures from TCR beta sequences and from how often those sequences occurred across donors. Every repertoire in the discovery cohort had been generated on one and the same sequencing platform. HLA typing included class I and class II loci at four-digit resolution. The study used immunosequencing to profile the T cell repertoires of several hundred subjects and linked those repertoires to cytomegalovirus serostatus. A separate validation cohort of 100 to 150 different subjects was used in addition to the 666-subject first cohort. The study was designed to test whether signatures of past pathogen exposure could be identified by cataloging public T cell receptors. In a later analysis, previously published TCR beta repertoires from about 670 donors were re-analyzed and high-resolution HLA genotyping was added so that TCR occurrence patterns could be studied. To predict cytomegalovirus infection status, the study brought together high-throughput TCR immunosequencing, statistical association of individual TCRs with disease status, and machine learning. Of the 300 to 500 genotyped donors, roughly 80% were placed in the genetic ancestry cluster associated with self-reported Caucasian donors. An early release that covered roughly 600 HLA-typed donors contained about 290 gigabases of sequencing data and tens of millions of unique TCR sequences. The number of typed donors differed by locus: about 620-630 for A, B, C, DRB1 and DQB1; roughly 510 for DQA1; over 600 for DPA1; and approximately 450 for DPB1. On average, roughly 250,000 unique TCR beta nucleotide sequences were sequenced per donor among 398 genotyped donors of the cohort, with about 17% of those sequences being non-productive. Four or five DR-DQ haplotypes were handled as single units for association and clustering because linkage in the cohort was strong. To decide whether each TCR beta V gene segment behaved as functional or pseudogenic, an earlier analysis of over 500 of the donors relied on high-throughput TCR beta sequencing. Donor age, sex, ethnicity and CMV serostatus were collected together with the repertoire data. Genome-wide SNP genotypes for about 65% of the 666 donors were used in a later genetic analysis, which treated that subset as a discovery cohort. General study outcomes and caveats: Linkage disequilibrium might explain the correlated functional status among segregating V segments, but an unknown experimental factor could not be ruled out. Because counts were too low, 15 to 20 rarely observed V segments, including chromosome 9 orphons, were excluded from the earlier analysis of around 640 of the donors. When HLA alleles, especially DR and DQ, strongly co-occurred, TCR associations were difficult to assign to individual alleles. Only TCR beta chains were sequenced in this cohort, and the absence of alpha or paired-chain data limited detectable features. A cluster of highly shared sequence variants was judged likely to be a technical artifact of the sequencing pipeline. Presence/absence analyses assumed roughly uniform sequencing depth across donors, an assumption that may not hold. The authors suggested that the approach could potentially be generalized to other disease states and immunological phenotypes. The classifier was reported to diagnose cytomegalovirus status with high specificity and sensitivity in both the original and validation cohorts. Compared with the approximately 670-donor mean, donors in an Asian-associated ancestry cluster had fewer N-insertions in productive TCRs, according to a later genetic analysis. A further reported finding was that TCR beta sequences accurately predicted the HLA-A and HLA-B alleles for most subjects in the first cohort. A later analysis found that HLA-associated TCR beta chains were more clonally expanded and had lower generation probabilities than equally common non-associated chains. Several of the top co-occurrence clusters appeared to be linked to parvovirus B19, influenza, CMV and Epstein-Barr virus, according to a later analysis. Most TCR sequences were observed very rarely across donors, whereas some public TCRs were present in many individuals. At a false discovery rate of 0.05, a later analysis linked fewer than 20,000 TCR beta sequences to specific HLA alleles. Immune exposure information for the cohort was limited to CMV serostatus. In vitro tests confirmed that a few of the cytomegalovirus-associated TCR beta chains recognize cytomegalovirus antigens. In the study, 150 to 200 TCR beta chains were listed as associated with cytomegalovirus. Because some donors lacked HLA typing at each locus, the association tests relied only on the typed subset. In a later genetic analysis, a missense DCLRE1C variant was associated with V-gene and J-gene trimming of TCR beta chains, and the association was replicated in an independent cohort. According to a later analysis, TCR association rates differed among HLA loci, with DRB1 alleles showing the most associated TCRs and HLA-C alleles showing the fewest. In a later analysis, most CMV-associated TCR beta chains were found to appear HLA-restricted, with HLA associations seemingly driven largely by CMV exposure. Broadly in line with IMGT annotations, most TCR beta V segments showed up in productive rearrangements about 87% or about 30% of the time in an earlier analysis of roughly 590 of the donors. Some IMGT-functional V segments, including TRBV6-2 and TRBV6-3, could not be told apart with the 87-base-pair reads, so those segments were excluded.

Based on the germline V gene (reference sequence), the CDR1 and CDR2 sequences are GTSNPN and SVGIG. The CDR3 sequence holds 13 residues, the cysteine and phenylalanine included. This entry keeps only the CDR3 DNA: 39 bases, framed from base 1. Libraries came from the immunoSEQ multiplex PCR assay. For the multiplex PCR, a mixture combining 60 forward primers for TCR Vbeta segments and 13 reverse primers for TCR Jbeta segments was used. Amplification of the CDR3 region of rearranged TCR beta genes was performed with a multiplex PCR assay on genomic DNA. On the Illumina HiSeq System, the amplified TCR beta libraries were sequenced as 87-base-pair reads. Per the original workflow: Across the roughly 700 repertoires, a later analysis counted approximately 75 million unique TCR beta chains, approximately 10 million of which were shared by at least two donors. Raw reads were error-corrected and collapsed into unique sequences by a nearest-neighbor algorithm in which closely related sequences were merged to remove PCR and sequencing errors. CDR3 sequences were aligned to IMGT reference sequences to assign V, D and J gene segments. Each retained sequence needed at least a six-nucleotide match to both a V gene segment and a J gene segment. Rearrangements were called productive when the CDR3 lacked stop codons and stayed in frame with V and J; all others were non-productive. Following IMGT convention, CDR3 was defined as the stretch from the second conserved V-encoded cysteine up to the conserved J-encoded phenylalanine. In an earlier analysis of around 600 of the donors, sequences lacking an unambiguous match to a single V gene segment were excluded. In an earlier analysis of approximately 590 of the donors, a V segment was called functional when productive rearrangements were above 56.7%, and segregating when the standard deviation between donors exceeded 5%. To diagnose cytomegalovirus status from the catalog of TCR beta chain sequences, a statistical classification framework was built. In a later analysis, TCR nucleotide sequences were compared against IMGT/GENE-DB human TR gene sequences so that V and J genes could be assigned. In a later analysis, CDR3 sequences and most-parsimonious VDJ recombination scenarios were assigned using the TCRdist pipeline. In a later analysis, every TCR beta chain was defined by the combination of its CDR3 amino acid sequence and its V-gene family, and reads without a unique V-gene family were dropped. As a way to deal with suspected cross-contamination and a sequencing artifact, a later analysis dropped 592 nucleotide sequences that were highly shared and had low generation probability. For each public chain, a later analysis derived a clonal expansion index from normalized ranks of inferred template counts within each repertoire. A later analysis computed generation probabilities with a VDJ recombination model fitted to out-of-frame rearrangements, and checked the results against IGoR. In a later analysis, hypergeometric tests were used to score TCR-TCR, TCR-HLA and TCR-CMV co-occurrence, with a repertoire-size bias correction applied to TCR pairs. In a later analysis, false discovery rates were estimated by permuting HLA or CMV assignments 20 times. A later analysis grouped co-occurring TCRs with DBSCAN, adding TCRdist sequence similarity when clustering within HLA-allele-positive subsets. Repertoires with fewer than 30,000 or more than 120,000 public chains, plus five repertoires with anomalous nucleotide sharing, were excluded from co-occurrence clustering. The table comes from immuneACCESS by way of TCRdb, which keeps in-frame sequences with V and J called. Part of the clones is missing from these tables; in studies checked, under half for an unresolved V gene and the rest for unknown reasons. V, J and clone size derive from that table, while D and trimming were established from the DNA sequence. The sample records 100,000 to 150,000 clones, around 73% of which are singletons. The top ten clonotypes cover approximately 4.3% of the sample.

In total, over 600 healthy bone marrow donors made up the cohort. At the time of sampling, every cohort member was nominally healthy, though immune exposures that went unrecorded were likely present. The donor tested CMV seropositive, placing the donor among the roughly 300 seropositive members of the cohort. A peripheral blood sample was provided by each donor, and peripheral blood mononuclear cells were used for TCR beta sequencing. The Qiagen DNeasy Blood Extraction Kit was used to extract genomic DNA from the blood cell samples. For this clone: Its specific antigen is unknown. Relative to the germline gene, one junction end is altered; a read error may explain this.

This receptor chain uses TRBV30 and TRBJ1-6; the best D guess is TRBD1, with 6 bases matching. This receptor was identified in a man in his sixties in good health and CMV-seropositive. Input material: PBMCs. The CDR3 region has the sequence CASSRGNYPPLHF. Here is the DNA: TGTGCCTCGAGTAGGGGGAATTATCCACCCCTCCACTTT. Full variable domain (CDR3 extended with the reference TRBV30 and TRBJ1-6 proteins): SQTIHQWPATLVQPVGSPLSLECTVEGTSNPNLYWYRQAAGRGLQLLFYSVGIGQISSEVPQNLSASRPQDRQFILSSKKLLLSDSGFYLCASSRGNYPPLHFGNGTRLTVT.